This TCR beta chain was obtained from a study of blood T cell repertoires in COVID-19. The authors' processing: By means of reference gene primer amplification, nucleated cell counts were estimated. Some clones are missing from TCRdb's copy, which holds only in-frame ones; the method was immunoSEQ multiplex PCR. V and J calls and clone size are given by that table; D and trimming were obtained from the DNA. There are about 280,000 clones in the sample; around 90% occur only once, and 0.94% lies in the top ten. This CDR3 has 14 amino acids. From germline, CDR1 is SGHVS and CDR2 FQNEAQ. Trimming left V 0 bases short and J 6 bases short, with 10 bases between.

Sequenced sample: peripheral blood. V and J are TRBV7-8 and TRBJ2-3; D is uncertain. The receptor's source is a woman in her thirties or forties who had recovered from COVID-19. CDR3 loop: CASSLAARWDTQYF. Written as DNA, the CDR3 is TGTGCCAGCAGCTTAGCCGCGAGATGGGATACGCAGTATTTT. The full variable domain, its missing parts supplied by reference TRBV7-8 and TRBJ2-3, is GAGVSQSPRYKVAKRGQDVALRCDPISGHVSLFWYQQALGQGPEFLTYFQNEAQLDKSGLPSDRFFAERPEGSVSTLKIQRTQQEDSAVYLCASSLAARWDTQYFGPGTRLTVL.